One and the same sample provided the 10 T cell receptor beta chains below, sequenced in a study of blood T cells in healthy people across ages (dated by TCRdb to about 2015). Library preparation was by 5' RACE. A second PCR of roughly 6 to 11 cycles was run with a J-beta primer mix and a sample-barcoded 5' primer. The public reads were quality trimmed at Q25 with fastp and then assembled into clones with MiXCR by TCRdb, keeping productive beta chains. Every CDR3 protein is listed once, alongside the most common genes and DNA of its rows. The sample table records fewer than 2 million distinct CDR3 sequences; roughly two fifths of these occur just once. The top ten clonotypes cover around 23% of the sample. The sample consisted of blood. These receptors were obtained from a human donor in good health.

V is TRBV5-1 and J is TRBJ2-3; TRBD1 is a possible D gene (6 bases). CDR3 length: 15 residues. The germline V and J ends were trimmed by 0 bases and 6 bases, with 14 bases remaining between them. In germline, CDR1 is SGHRS, CDR2 YFSETQ. Here the CDR3 DNA reads TGCGCCAGCAGCTTGGATCGTGGGGGCCGGGATACGCAGTATTTT. Protein sequence: CASSLDRGGRDTQYF.

This clonotype was found a few times. The V gene is TRBV10-3, the J gene TRBJ1-6; 8 nucleotides line up with TRBD1. The trim removed 7 bases at V and 7 bases at J, leaving 3 bases unmatched. The CDR3 consists of 13 residues. Germline loops: CDR1 ENHRY, CDR2 SYGVKD. DNA of the CDR3: TGTGCCATCAAACAGGGGGGAAATTCACCCCTCCACTTT. Amino acids: CAIKQGGNSPLHF.

The table lists this clonotype with a few counts. A junction boundary mismatches the germline segment, possibly from a read error. The rearrangement uses TRBV20-1 and TRBJ2-1; D is uncertain. The CDR3 loop spans 14 amino acids. From germline, CDR1 is DFQATT and CDR2 SNEGSKA (reference sequence). The CDR3 region is CSGRNPARYNEQFF. The CDR3 DNA follows: TGCAGTGGTAGAAATCCCGCCAGGTACAATGAGCAGTTCTTC.

In this sample, this clonotype turned up a few times. V usage is TRBV7-2 and J usage is TRBJ1-2; the D is unclear. Germline values: CDR1 SGHTA, CDR2 FQGNSA. V was shortened by 5 bases and J by 5 bases, with 12 bases between the two germline ends. CDR3 length equals 13 residues. The CDR3 sequence: CASSVRGVYGYTF. The CDR3 DNA follows: TGTGCCAGCAGCGTACGGGGAGTATATGGCTACACCTTC.

This chain connects TRBV3-1 to TRBJ2-6, with D uncertain. Germline lookup yields CDR1 LGHDT and CDR2 YNNKEL (reference sequence). The CDR3 extends over 12 amino acids. Deletions cut 9 bases from V and 3 bases from J, with 6 bases between. The CDR3 protein is CASSYGANVLTF. CDR3 DNA sequence: TGTGCCAGTAGCTATGGGGCCAACGTCCTGACTTTC.

The J gene is TRBJ1-3, the V gene TRBV5-1; D not resolved. Germline-derived CDR1 and CDR2 are SGHRS and YFSETQ. The length of the CDR3 is 14 residues. V was cut by 0 bases and J by 4 bases, with 8 bases left in between. The CDR3 DNA reads TGCGCCAGCAGCTTGGAGTTGGGCGGAAACACCATATATTTT. This sequence encodes CASSLELGGNTIYF.

This rearrangement joins TRBV12-3 or TRBV12-4 to TRBJ1-2; D may be TRBD1 (5 bases). The CDR3 runs 15 residues. Trimming left V 6 bases short and J 5 bases short, with 19 bases between. The CDR3, as DNA: TGTGCCAGCAGCCCCCCAGGGCTCTTTAGGTATGGCTACACCTTC. Encoded protein: CASSPPGLFRYGYTF.

The J gene is TRBJ2-5, the V gene TRBV24-1; a weak D match, TRBD1 (6 bases). The CDR3 sequence is 14 residues long. The V end was cut by 4 bases, the J end by 5 bases, with 13 bases between. Germline values: CDR1 KGHDR, CDR2 SFDVKD. This CDR3 reads CATSETGLGETQYF. CDR3 in DNA: TGTGCCACCAGTGAAACAGGGCTCGGGGAGACCCAGTACTTC.

The sample holds one count of this clonotype. The V gene is TRBV7-9, the J gene TRBJ1-2; a possible D gene is TRBD1 (5 bases). The CDR3 runs to 12 residues. Trimming left V 5 bases short and J 8 bases short, with 12 bases between. Germline-derived CDR1 and CDR2 are SEHNR and FQNEAQ (reference sequence). The CDR3 region has the DNA TGTGCCAGCAGCACGGGACGCCGGGGCTACACCTTC. Amino acid sequence: CASSTGRRGYTF.

The chain employs TRBV7-2 and TRBJ2-7; D is uncertain. Between the trimmed V and J ends, which lost 5 bases and 6 bases, there was a span of 11 bases. This CDR3 spans 12 amino acids. CDR1 and CDR2 from the germline V gene are SGHTA and FQGNSA. The CDR3 DNA sequence: TGTGCCAGCAGCCTGGTAACCTTCGAGCAGTACTTC. This gives the protein CASSLVTFEQYF.